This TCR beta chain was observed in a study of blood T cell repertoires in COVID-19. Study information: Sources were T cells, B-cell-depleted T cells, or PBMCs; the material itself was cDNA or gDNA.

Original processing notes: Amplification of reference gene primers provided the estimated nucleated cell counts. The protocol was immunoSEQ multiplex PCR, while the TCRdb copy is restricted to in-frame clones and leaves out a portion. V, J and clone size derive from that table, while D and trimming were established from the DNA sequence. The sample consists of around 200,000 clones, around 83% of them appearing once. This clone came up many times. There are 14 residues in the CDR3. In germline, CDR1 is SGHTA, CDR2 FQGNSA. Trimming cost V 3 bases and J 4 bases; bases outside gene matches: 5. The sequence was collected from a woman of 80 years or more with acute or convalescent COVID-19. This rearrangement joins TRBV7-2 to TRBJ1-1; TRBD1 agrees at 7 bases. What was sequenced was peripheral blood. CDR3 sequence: CASSFVQGGTEAFF. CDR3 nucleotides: TGTGCCAGCAGCTTTGTCCAGGGGGGCACTGAAGCTTTCTTT.